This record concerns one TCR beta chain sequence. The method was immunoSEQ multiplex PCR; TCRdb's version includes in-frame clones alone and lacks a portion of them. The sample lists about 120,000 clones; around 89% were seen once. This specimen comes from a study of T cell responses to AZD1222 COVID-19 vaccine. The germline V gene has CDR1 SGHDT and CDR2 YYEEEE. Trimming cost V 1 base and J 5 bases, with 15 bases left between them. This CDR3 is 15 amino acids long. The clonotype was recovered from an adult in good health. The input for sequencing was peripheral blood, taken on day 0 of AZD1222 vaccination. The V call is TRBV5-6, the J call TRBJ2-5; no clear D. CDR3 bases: TGTGCCAGCAGCTTGTCTTCGCCGGGTGGGGAGACCCAGTACTTC. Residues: CASSLSSPGGETQYF.